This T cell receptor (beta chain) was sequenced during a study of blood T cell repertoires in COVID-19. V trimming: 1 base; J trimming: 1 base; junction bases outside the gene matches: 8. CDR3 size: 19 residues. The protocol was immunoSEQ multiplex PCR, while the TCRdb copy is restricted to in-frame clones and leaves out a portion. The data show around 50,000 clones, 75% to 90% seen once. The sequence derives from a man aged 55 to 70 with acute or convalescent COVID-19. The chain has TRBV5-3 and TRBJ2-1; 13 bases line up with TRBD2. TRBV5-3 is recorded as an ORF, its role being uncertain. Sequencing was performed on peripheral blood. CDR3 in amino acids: CARSLPTSGRGDSYNEQFF. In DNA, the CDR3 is TGTGCCAGAAGCTTGCCCACTAGCGGGAGGGGAGATTCCTACAATGAGCAGTTCTTC.